Described below is a single T cell receptor (beta chain) sequence and its context. Its cognate antigen is unknown. Profiling relied on immunoSEQ multiplex PCR, and the TCRdb table lists in-frame clones only, not all of them. The table shows 15,000 to 20,000 clones, with roughly 83% occurring only once. This sample is drawn from a study of EBV T-cell therapy then PD-1 blockade in nasopharyngeal carcinoma. Germline V CDR1 and CDR2: MNHEY, SVGEGT. This CDR3 has 15 amino acids. Losses at the gene ends were 0 bases for V and 6 bases for J; bases not matched to a gene: 1. Indicated treatment: AdE1-LMPpoly-expanded autologous EBV-specific T-cell therapy followed by anti-PD-1 nivolumab.

The TCR comes from a man in his forties or fifties with nasopharyngeal carcinoma. The V and J genes are TRBV6-2 or TRBV6-3 and TRBJ2-7, with TRBD2 identical over 14 bases. The source material was CD8+ T cells from blood, sampled at roughly day 35 from a patient whose treatment included autologous EBV-specific T cells and nivolumab. The CDR3 reads CASSYSTSGGVEQYF. In DNA, the CDR3 is TGTGCCAGCAGTTACTCGACTAGCGGGGGGGTCGAGCAGTACTTC.